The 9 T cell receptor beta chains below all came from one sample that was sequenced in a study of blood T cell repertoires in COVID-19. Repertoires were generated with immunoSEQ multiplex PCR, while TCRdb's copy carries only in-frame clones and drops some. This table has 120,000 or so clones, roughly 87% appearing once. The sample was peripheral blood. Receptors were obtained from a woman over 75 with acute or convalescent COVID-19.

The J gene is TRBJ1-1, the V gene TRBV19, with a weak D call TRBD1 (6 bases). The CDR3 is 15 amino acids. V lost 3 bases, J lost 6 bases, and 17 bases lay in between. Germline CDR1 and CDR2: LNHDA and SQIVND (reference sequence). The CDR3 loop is CASSIPDRGKAEAFF. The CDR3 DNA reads TGTGCCAGTAGTATCCCGGACAGAGGGAAAGCTGAAGCTTTCTTT.

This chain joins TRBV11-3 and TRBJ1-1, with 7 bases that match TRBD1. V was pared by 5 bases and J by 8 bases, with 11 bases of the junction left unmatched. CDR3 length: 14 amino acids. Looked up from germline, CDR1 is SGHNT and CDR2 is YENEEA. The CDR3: CASSRNRDSLEAFF. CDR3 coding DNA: TGTGCCAGCAGCAGAAACCGGGACAGCTTAGAAGCTTTCTTT.

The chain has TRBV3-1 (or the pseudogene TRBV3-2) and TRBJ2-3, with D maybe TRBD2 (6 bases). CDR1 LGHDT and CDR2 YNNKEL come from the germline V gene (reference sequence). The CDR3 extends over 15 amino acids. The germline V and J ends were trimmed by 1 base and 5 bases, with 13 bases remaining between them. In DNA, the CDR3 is TGTGCCAGCAGCCAAGGTCGGAGGGGTGGAGATACGCAGTATTTT. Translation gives CASSQGRRGGDTQYF.

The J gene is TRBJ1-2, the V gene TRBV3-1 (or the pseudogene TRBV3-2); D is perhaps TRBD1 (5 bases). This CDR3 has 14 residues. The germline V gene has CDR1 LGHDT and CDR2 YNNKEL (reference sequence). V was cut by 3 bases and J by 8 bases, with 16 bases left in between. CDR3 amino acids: CASSQAAGVFGYTF. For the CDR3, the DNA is TGTGCCAGCAGCCAGGCGGCGGGGGTGTTCGGCTACACCTTC.

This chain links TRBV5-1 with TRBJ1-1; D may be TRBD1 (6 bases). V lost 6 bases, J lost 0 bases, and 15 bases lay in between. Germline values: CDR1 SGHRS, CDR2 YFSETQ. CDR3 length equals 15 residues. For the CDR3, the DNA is TGCGCCAGCAACGAACAGGGTCCCATGAACACTGAAGCTTTCTTT. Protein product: CASNEQGPMNTEAFF.

The CDR3, as DNA: TGTGCCAGCAGTTCTATGTCACTCGAGAATGAAAAACTGTTTTTT. It codes for CASSSMSLENEKLFF. The genes are TRBV6-5 and TRBJ1-4; D not certain. Germline assignment: CDR1 MNHEY and CDR2 SVGAGI. Trimming left V 4 bases short and J 5 bases short, with 14 bases between. The CDR3 is 15 amino acids.

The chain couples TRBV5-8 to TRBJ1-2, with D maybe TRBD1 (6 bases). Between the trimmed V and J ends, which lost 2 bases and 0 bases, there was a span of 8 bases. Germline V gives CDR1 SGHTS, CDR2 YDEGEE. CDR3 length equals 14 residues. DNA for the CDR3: TGTGCCAGCAGCTTCAGGACAGCTAACTATGGCTACACCTTC. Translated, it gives CASSFRTANYGYTF.

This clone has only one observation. CDR3 protein: CASQASTGRQPQHF. The CDR3 nucleotides are TGCGCCAGCCAGGCCTCGACAGGGCGGCAGCCCCAGCATTTT. This chain links TRBV10-2 with TRBJ1-5, with 7 bases matching TRBD1. Germline CDR1 and CDR2: WSHSY and SAAADI. The V and J ends lost 8 bases and 7 bases, in that order; junction bases with no gene match: 11. CDR3 length: 14 amino acids.

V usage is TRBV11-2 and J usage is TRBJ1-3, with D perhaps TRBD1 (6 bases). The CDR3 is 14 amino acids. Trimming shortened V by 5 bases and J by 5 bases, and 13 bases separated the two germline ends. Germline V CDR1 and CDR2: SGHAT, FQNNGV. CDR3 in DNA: TGTGCCAGCAGCCCTGGACAGTTTCGAAACACCATATATTTT. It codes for CASSPGQFRNTIYF.